This TCR beta chain was sequenced for a study of cytomegalovirus exposure and HLA in healthy donors. Per the germline V gene, CDR1 is MNHNY and CDR2 is SVGAGI (reference sequence). The J segment lost 4 bases and the V segment lost 4 bases, leaving 9 bases of the junction unmatched. This CDR3 has 16 residues. Study results and limitations: Reportedly, TCR beta sequences accurately predicted HLA-A and HLA-B alleles in most subjects.

The study ran its PCR with 60 Vbeta and 13 Jbeta primers. Clones were sequenced by immunoSEQ multiplex PCR, and TCRdb holds only the in-frame ones, with some missing. Of some 110,000 clones in the sample, approximately 69% are singletons; the top ten hold roughly 3.2%. A few counts support this clone. What it recognizes is unknown. The sequenced sample was PBMCs. The TCR was taken from a man under 40 in good health and CMV-seronegative. The chain carries TRBV6-6 and TRBJ2-3; 9 nucleotides match TRBD1. The CDR3, as DNA: TGTGCCAGCAGTTTACCTCGGGGACAGGGCGCAGATACGCAGTATTTT. Amino acid sequence: CASSLPRGQGADTQYF.